Below are 23 T cell receptor beta chains sequenced from a single sample in a study of CD8 T cells in ankylosing spondylitis. Study observations and caveats: A motif of eight highly homologous TCR beta variants was seen as apparently characteristic of ankylosing spondylitis blood.

TCRdb reanalysed the 5' RACE reads using MiXCR and keeps one entry per CDR3 protein. Altogether roughly 90,000 distinct CDR3 sequences are present, more than 8.5% being singletons, with the ten largest covering 30%. These receptors have no known antigen. Sequencing used blood, either unsorted or a sorted T cell fraction (not recorded which). The receptors were gathered from a male donor with ankylosing spondylitis.

The sample holds a few counts of this clonotype. This chain connects TRBV6-1 to TRBJ2-3; 11 bases map to TRBD2. V lost 6 bases to trimming and J lost 2 bases; unmatched junction nucleotides: 4. Germline CDR1 MNHNS, CDR2 SASEGT. The CDR3 sequence is 15 residues long. Written as DNA, the CDR3 is TGTGCCAGCAGCCGGACTAGCGGGTTCACAGATACGCAGTATTTT. It encodes CASSRTSGFTDTQYF.

This clonotype was observed at least ten times. The chain links TRBV5-1 to TRBJ2-5; possible D gene TRBD1, 6 bases. This CDR3 contains 16 residues. Germline V CDR1 and CDR2: SGHRS, YFSETQ. V dropped 3 bases and J dropped 5 bases, with 20 bases sitting between them. CDR3 sequence reads: CASSYRQGKVGETQYF. In DNA form, the CDR3 reads TGCGCCAGCAGCTACCGTCAGGGGAAGGTCGGGGAGACCCAGTACTTC.

This clonotype occurred a few times. The gene calls are TRBV28 and TRBJ2-7; 7 bases line up with TRBD2. Germline-derived CDR1 and CDR2 are MDHEN and SYDVKM. The trim removed 5 bases at V and 2 bases at J, leaving 12 bases unmatched. The CDR3 totals 16 residues. This CDR3 is CASSPRRREMPYEQYV. CDR3 bases: TGTGCCAGCAGTCCGCGAAGGCGGGAGATGCCCTACGAGCAGTACGTC.

The genes are TRBV6-1 and TRBJ2-1; no firm D call. V shed 2 bases and J shed 0 bases, with 11 bases lying between them. Germline V CDR1 and CDR2: MNHNS, SASEGT. The CDR3 is 16 residues long. The CDR3 bases are TGTGCCAGCAGTGAAACGTCCGAGAGCTCCTACAATGAGCAGTTCTTC. Translating gives CASSETSESSYNEQFF.

Only a few counts were recorded for this clonotype. This rearrangement joins TRBV27 to TRBJ2-1, with TRBD2 matching 8 bases. With V trimmed by 7 bases and J by 4 bases, 9 bases remained unmatched. Germline CDR1 is MNHEY and CDR2 is SMNVEV (reference sequence). The CDR3 is 15 amino acids. DNA for the CDR3: TGTGCCAGCACCTTTAGCGGGGAGGGGTACAATGAGCAGTTCTTC. It specifies CASTFSGEGYNEQFF.

The V call is TRBV5-1, the J call TRBJ2-7; D call uncertain. Germline lookup yields CDR1 SGHRS and CDR2 YFSETQ. The CDR3 contains 16 residues. Trimming cost V 0 bases and J 5 bases, with 18 bases left between them. CDR3 loop: CASSLEARSYRNEQYF. CDR3 nucleotides: TGCGCCAGCAGCTTGGAGGCTAGGTCTTATCGTAACGAGCAGTACTTC.

This clonotype has a handful of counts. The chain joins TRBV5-1 to TRBJ2-3; TRBD2 matches 7 bases. This CDR3 is built from 15 residues. Germline V gene sequence: CDR1 SGHRS, CDR2 YFSETQ. Unmatched junction bases numbered 6, after V lost 0 bases and J lost 5 bases. The CDR3, as DNA: TGCGCCAGCAGCTTGGCCTCCGGACTAGAAGATACGCAGTATTTT. It is translated as CASSLASGLEDTQYF.

At least ten counts were recorded for this clonotype. The V and J genes are TRBV29-1 and TRBJ2-1; 11 bases map to TRBD2. V lost 0 bases to trimming and J lost 5 bases; unmatched junction nucleotides: 12. This CDR3 spans 18 amino acids. Germline V lookup: CDR1 SQVTM, CDR2 ANQGSEA. DNA of the CDR3: TGCAGCGTTGAAGATGTAGTCTGGGGACTAGCGGTTAACAATGAGCAGTTCTTC. Translation: CSVEDVVWGLAVNNEQFF.

The chain joins TRBV5-6 to TRBJ2-2, with unresolved D. V lost 0 bases to trimming and J lost 4 bases, with 7 bases between them. CDR3 length equals 14 residues. The germline V gene has CDR1 SGHDT and CDR2 YYEEEE. This CDR3 is CASSLAPATGELFF. The CDR3 region has the DNA TGTGCCAGCAGCTTGGCTCCAGCCACCGGGGAGCTGTTTTTT.

This clonotype has a count of ten or more. This sequence joins TRBV27 and TRBJ2-1; 11 bases align to TRBD2. Looked up from germline, CDR1 is MNHEY and CDR2 is SMNVEV (reference sequence). The CDR3 sequence is 19 residues long. With 6 bases clipped from V and 10 bases from J, the junction kept 23 bases outside the gene matches. CDR3 residues: CASRLHKVGLAEGPREQFF. CDR3 DNA sequence: TGTGCCAGCAGACTACACAAGGTGGGACTAGCGGAGGGGCCAAGGGAGCAGTTCTTC.

This clonotype appeared many times. CDR3 sequence reads: CSVRLGLAGASTDTQYF. Here the CDR3 DNA reads TGCAGCGTTCGGTTGGGATTAGCGGGAGCGAGCACAGATACGCAGTATTTT. V gene TRBV29-1 combines with J gene TRBJ2-3, with 9 nucleotides matching TRBD2. Germline loops: CDR1 SQVTM, CDR2 ANQGSEA. J gave up 0 bases and V 5 bases, and 12 bases lay outside the gene matches. CDR3 length: 17 residues.

This rearrangement joins TRBV29-1 to TRBJ1-2, with TRBD1 matching over 9 bases. The junction had 2 bases not matched to a gene; V was cut back by 2 bases and J by 1 base. Germline values: CDR1 SQVTM, CDR2 ANQGSEA. The CDR3 loop spans 14 amino acids. The CDR3 here is CSVEWDRVNYGYTF. CDR3 DNA: TGCAGCGTTGAATGGGACAGGGTTAACTATGGCTACACCTTC.

The sample holds a few counts of this clonotype. The chain carries TRBV5-5 and TRBJ2-1; 9 bases match TRBD2. The CDR3 sequence is 15 residues long. V lost 5 bases to trimming and J lost 7 bases; unmatched junction nucleotides: 10. Germline V gene sequence: CDR1 SGHKS, CDR2 YYEKEE (reference sequence). CDR3 loop: CASRYGGRAENEQFF. The CDR3, as DNA: TGTGCCAGCAGATACGGCGGGAGGGCCGAGAATGAGCAGTTCTTC.

The chain combines TRBV29-1 with TRBJ1-2; D may be TRBD1 (5 bases). V was trimmed by 2 bases and J by 4 bases, leaving 20 bases between them. The CDR3 totals 16 residues. Germline lookup yields CDR1 SQVTM and CDR2 ANQGSEA. CDR3 coding DNA: TGCAGCGTTGAATCCGAAGCAGAAACGGGGGGCTATGGCTACACCTTC. Amino acids: CSVESEAETGGYGYTF. Full variable domain (missing parts from reference TRBV29-1 and TRBJ1-2): SAVISQKPSRDICQRGTSLTIQCQVDSQVTMMFWYRQQPGQSLTLIATANQGSEATYESGFVIDKFPISRPNLTFSTLTVSNMSPEDSSIYLCSVESEAETGGYGYTFGSGTRLTVV.

V usage is TRBV20-1 and J usage is TRBJ1-2; D is unresolved. The germline V gene has CDR1 DFQATT and CDR2 SNEGSKA (reference sequence). With 5 bases removed from V and 4 bases from J, the gap between germline ends came to 14 bases. This CDR3 contains 13 residues. The chain's CDR3 is CSAFGYGRYGYTF. CDR3 in DNA: TGCAGTGCTTTCGGGTATGGCCGCTATGGCTACACCTTC.

The chain links TRBV2 to TRBJ2-1; TRBD2 agrees at 8 bases. CDR3 size: 15 residues. V was pared by 3 bases and J by 2 bases, with 3 bases of the junction left unmatched. The germline CDR1 and CDR2 sequences are SNHLY and FYNNEI. Written as DNA, the CDR3 is TGTGCCAGCAGTGACTCGGGAGGGCCCTACAATGAGCAGTTCTTC. Amino acid sequence: CASSDSGGPYNEQFF.

This clonotype was recorded many times. This rearrangement joins TRBV27 to TRBJ2-1; D tentatively fits TRBD1 or TRBD2 (5 bases each). In germline, CDR1 is MNHEY, CDR2 SMNVEV (reference sequence). This CDR3 region has 14 residues. Trimming left V 5 bases short and J 8 bases short, with 16 bases between. CDR3 protein: CASSPGPPSDEQFF. The CDR3 DNA is TGTGCCAGCAGTCCGGGACCCCCCAGCGATGAGCAGTTCTTC.

The chain combines TRBV11-2 with TRBJ1-1; no clear D. The CDR3 runs 14 residues. Trimming cost V 5 bases and J 4 bases, with 14 bases left between them. CDR1 and CDR2 from the germline V gene are SGHAT and FQNNGV. The DNA for the CDR3 is TGTGCCAGCAGCCCATCGTACGGTGGCACTGAAGCTTTCTTT. Residues: CASSPSYGGTEAFF.

The table lists this clonotype with many counts. The gene calls are TRBV4-1 and TRBJ2-1, with D unresolved. Germline CDR1 and CDR2: MGHRA and YSYEKL. The CDR3 spans 16 residues. V lost 6 bases and J 2 bases, leaving 17 bases between the germline ends. The CDR3 DNA follows: TGCGCCAGCAGTTCTATGGACGGTCGAACCTACAATGAGCAGTTCTTC. Protein: CASSSMDGRTYNEQFF.

The rearrangement joins TRBV7-9 to TRBJ1-6; 8 bases fit TRBD1. The junction had 11 bases not matched to a gene; V was cut back by 5 bases and J by 8 bases. The CDR3 sequence is 16 residues long. Germline V gene sequence: CDR1 SEHNR, CDR2 FQNEAQ (reference sequence). CDR3 in amino acids: CASSADADRAHSPLHF. The CDR3 bases are TGTGCCAGCAGCGCAGATGCGGACAGGGCACATTCACCCCTCCACTTT.

CDR3 DNA: TGCGCCAGCACCGGGGCCGAGAGGACTGAAGCTTTCTTT. As protein: CASTGAERTEAFF. The chain joins TRBV5-1 to TRBJ1-1; TRBD1 might be the D (5 bases). The CDR3 spans 13 residues. Trimming cost V 6 bases and J 5 bases, with 14 bases left between them. Germline CDR1 SGHRS, CDR2 YFSETQ.

This clonotype was seen a single time. A much larger clone lies a single base off, so this may be a read error. The V gene is TRBV11-2, the J gene TRBJ1-1, with 7 bases that match TRBD1. CDR3 length: 15 amino acids. The germline V gene encodes CDR1 SGHAT and CDR2 FQNNGV. V lost 5 bases, J lost 6 bases, and 12 bases stayed unmatched. The DNA for the CDR3 is TGTGCCAGCAGCACTCCGGGCAGGGGGGTATCTGAAGCTTTCTTT. Its translation is CASSTPGRGVSEAFF.

In its sample, this clonotype was seen many times. This chain links TRBV27 with TRBJ2-1, with D possibly called TRBD1 or TRBD2 (5 bases each). Germline V gives CDR1 MNHEY, CDR2 SMNVEV (reference sequence). This CDR3 is built from 15 residues. Trimming took 2 bases from V and 6 from J, leaving 14 bases between them. CDR3 loop: CASSLRDPFSNEQFF. The CDR3 nucleotides read TGTGCCAGCAGTTTACGGGACCCCTTCAGCAATGAGCAGTTCTTC.